This is a list of T cell receptor beta chains from one sample in a study of regulatory T cells in long-lasting Graves disease. TCRdb re-called the multiplex PCR reads through MiXCR, storing one row per CDR3 protein. The sample lists 400,000 to 500,000 distinct CDR3 sequences, around 15% occurring once. In addition, the sample was reused for a study of T cells in Graves' hyperthyroidism and ophthalmopathy.

This material consisted of peripheral blood mononuclear cells (PBMCs), taken at new diagnosis, from a patient treated with antithyroid drugs. Source of these receptors: a woman aged 18-29 years with Graves disease. Both conserved end residues are part of each CDR3. The D gene is left open where the match is weak. Only part of the rows carry a size: once, few, many, or a class if the clone is expanded.

V	J	size	D	CDR3	DNA
TRBV27	TRBJ1-4	.	.	CASSFRNDEKLFF	TGTGCCAGCAGTTTTCGGAACGATGAAAAACTGTTTTTT
TRBV20-1	TRBJ2-1	many	TRBD2	CSAPTSGLSSYNEQFF	TGCAGTGCGCCGACTAGCGGTTTAAGCTCCTACAATGAGCAGTTCTTC
TRBV20-1	TRBJ2-1	.	TRBD2	CSADEREFYEQFF	TGCAGTGCTGATGAGCGGGAGTTCTATGAGCAGTTCTTC
TRBV4-3	TRBJ1-6	.	.	CASSLAREAGNSPLHF	TGCGCCAGCAGCCTCGCCAGGGAGGCGGGTAATTCACCCCTCCACTTT
TRBV12-3/TRBV12-4	TRBJ2-5	.	TRBD2	CASSNHVAGGRETQYF	TGTGCCAGCAGTAACCACGTAGCGGGAGGGAGGGAGACCCAGTACTTC
TRBV29-1	TRBJ2-1	few	TRBD1	CSGETGGIVNEQFF	TGCAGCGGGGAGACAGGGGGCATAGTCAATGAGCAGTTCTTC
TRBV20-1	TRBJ2-3	many	TRBD2	CSGRGRADTQYF	TGCAGTGGTCGGGGGAGGGCAGATACGCAGTATTTT
TRBV10-3	TRBJ2-1	few	.	CAISEFGRHEQFF	TGTGCCATCAGTGAGTTTGGGAGGCATGAGCAGTTCTTC
TRBV28	TRBJ1-5	many	TRBD1	CASRDRGFNQPQHF	TGTGCCAGCAGGGACAGGGGATTCAATCAGCCCCAGCATTTT
TRBV7-3	TRBJ2-7	few	.	CASSVTGLPGAYEQYF	TGTGCCAGCAGCGTCACGGGACTCCCAGGGGCCTACGAGCAGTACTTC
TRBV20-1	TRBJ2-1	many	TRBD2	CRLAGVAYNEQFF	TGCAGGCTAGCGGGAGTAGCCTACAATGAGCAGTTCTTC
TRBV12-3/TRBV12-4	TRBJ2-7	many	.	CASSLSQARYF	TGTGCCAGCAGTTTGAGCCAGGCTCGATACTTC
TRBV11-1	TRBJ2-3	.	.	CAGRGTTDTQYF	TGTGCCGGTCGGGGTACCACAGATACGCAGTATTTT
TRBV11-1	TRBJ1-2	many	.	CASSSWGIGGYTF	TGTGCCAGCAGCTCCTGGGGGATTGGTGGCTACACCTTC
TRBV9	TRBJ2-7	many	.	CASSVVGDNEQYF	TGTGCCAGCAGCGTAGTGGGGGACAACGAGCAGTACTTC
TRBV7-2	TRBJ2-1	many	.	CASSLRQTTYNEQFF	TGTGCCAGCAGCCTGAGACAGACCACATACAATGAGCAGTTCTTC
TRBV13	TRBJ2-3	.	TRBD2	CASSLVIPGLASTDTQYF	TGTGCCAGCAGCTTAGTTATTCCGGGACTAGCTAGCACAGATACGCAGTATTTT
TRBV7-9	TRBJ1-2	.	TRBD1	CASSLAPQTGRSGYTF	TGTGCCAGCAGCTTAGCGCCCCAGACAGGGCGGAGCGGCTACACCTTC
TRBV28	TRBJ2-7	many	TRBD2	CASSQRVAGDYEQYF	TGTGCCAGCAGTCAGAGGGTAGCGGGGGATTACGAGCAGTACTTC
TRBV10-3	TRBJ2-1	.	TRBD2	CAISDPVGGGGNEQFF	TGTGCCATCAGTGACCCCGTGGGGGGGGGAGGAAATGAGCAGTTCTTC